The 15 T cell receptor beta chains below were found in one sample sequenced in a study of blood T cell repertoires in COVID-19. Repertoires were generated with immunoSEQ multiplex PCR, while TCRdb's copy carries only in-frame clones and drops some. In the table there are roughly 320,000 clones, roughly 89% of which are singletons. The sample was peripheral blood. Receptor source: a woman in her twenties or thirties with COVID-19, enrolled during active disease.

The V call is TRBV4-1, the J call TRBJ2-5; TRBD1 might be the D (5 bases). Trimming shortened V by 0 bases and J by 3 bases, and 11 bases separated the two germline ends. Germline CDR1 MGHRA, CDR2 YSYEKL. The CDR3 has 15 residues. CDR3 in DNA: TGCGCCAGCAGCCAAGAGGGGCTAGGAGAAGAGACCCAGTACTTC. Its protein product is CASSQEGLGEETQYF.

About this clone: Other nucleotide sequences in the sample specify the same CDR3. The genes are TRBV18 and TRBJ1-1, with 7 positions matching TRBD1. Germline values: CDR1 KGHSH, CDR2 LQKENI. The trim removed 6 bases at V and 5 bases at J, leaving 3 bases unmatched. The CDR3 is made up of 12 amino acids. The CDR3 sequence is CASSQQGTEAFF. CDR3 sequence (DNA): TGTGCCAGCTCCCAACAGGGGACTGAAGCTTTCTTT.

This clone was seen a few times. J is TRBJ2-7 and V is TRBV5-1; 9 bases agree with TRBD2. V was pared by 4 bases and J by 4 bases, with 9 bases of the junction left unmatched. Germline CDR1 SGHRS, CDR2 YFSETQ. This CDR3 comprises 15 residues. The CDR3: CASSPMGLAPYEQYF. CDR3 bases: TGCGCCAGCAGCCCAATGGGACTAGCTCCATACGAGCAGTACTTC.

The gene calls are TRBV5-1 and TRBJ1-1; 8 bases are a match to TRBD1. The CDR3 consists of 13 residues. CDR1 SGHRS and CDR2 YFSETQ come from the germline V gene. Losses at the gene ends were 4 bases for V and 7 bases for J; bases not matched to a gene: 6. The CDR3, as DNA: TGCGCCAGCAGCGGGACAGGTGCGTTTGAAGCTTTCTTT. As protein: CASSGTGAFEAFF.

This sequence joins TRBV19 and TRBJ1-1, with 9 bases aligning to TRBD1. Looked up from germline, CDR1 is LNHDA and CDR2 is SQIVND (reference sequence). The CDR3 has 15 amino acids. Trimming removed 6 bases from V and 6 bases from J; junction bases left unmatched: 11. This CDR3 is CASRRTGTGTAEAFF. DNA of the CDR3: TGTGCCAGTAGACGAACCGGGACAGGGACTGCTGAAGCTTTCTTT. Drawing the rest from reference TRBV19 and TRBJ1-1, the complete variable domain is DGGITQSPKYLFRKEGQNVTLSCEQNLNHDAMYWYRQDPGQGLRLIYYSQIVNDFQKGDIAEGYSVSREKKESFPLTVTSAQKNPTAFYLCASRRTGTGTAEAFFGQGTRLTVV.

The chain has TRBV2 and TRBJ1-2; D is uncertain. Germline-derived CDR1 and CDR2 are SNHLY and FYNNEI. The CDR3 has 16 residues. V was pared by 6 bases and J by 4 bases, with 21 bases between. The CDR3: CASREGSVRTIYGYTF. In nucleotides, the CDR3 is TGTGCCAGCAGGGAGGGTTCTGTAAGGACCATCTATGGCTACACCTTC.

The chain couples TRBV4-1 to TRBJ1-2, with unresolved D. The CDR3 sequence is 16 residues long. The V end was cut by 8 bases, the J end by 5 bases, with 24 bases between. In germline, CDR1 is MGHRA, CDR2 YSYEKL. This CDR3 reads CASEGQVYSRGYGYTF. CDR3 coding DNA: TGCGCCAGCGAAGGGCAGGTATACTCTAGAGGGTATGGCTACACCTTC.

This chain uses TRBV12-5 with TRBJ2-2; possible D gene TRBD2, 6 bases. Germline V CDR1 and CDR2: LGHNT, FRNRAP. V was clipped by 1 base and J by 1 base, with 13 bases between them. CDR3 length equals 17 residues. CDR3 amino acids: CASGLEKPGRNTGELFF. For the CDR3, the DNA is TGTGCTAGTGGTTTGGAGAAACCCGGGAGGAACACCGGGGAGCTGTTTTTT. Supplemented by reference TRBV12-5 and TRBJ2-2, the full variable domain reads DARVTQTPRHKVTEMGQEVTMRCQPILGHNTVFWYRQTMMQGLELLAYFRNRAPLDDSGMPKDRFSAEMPDATLATLKIQPSEPRDSAVYFCASGLEKPGRNTGELFFGEGSRLTVL.

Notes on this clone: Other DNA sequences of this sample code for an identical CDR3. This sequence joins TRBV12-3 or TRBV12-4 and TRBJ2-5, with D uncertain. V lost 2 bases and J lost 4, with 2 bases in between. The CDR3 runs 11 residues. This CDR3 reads CASSLLETQYF. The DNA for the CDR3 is TGTGCCAGCAGTTTACTAGAGACCCAGTACTTC.

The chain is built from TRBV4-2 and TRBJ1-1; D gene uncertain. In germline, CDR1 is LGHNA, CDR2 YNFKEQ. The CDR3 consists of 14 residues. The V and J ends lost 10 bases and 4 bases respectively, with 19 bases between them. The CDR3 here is CATVVGRAGTEAFF. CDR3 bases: TGTGCCACCGTAGTCGGGCGGGCTGGCACTGAAGCTTTCTTT.

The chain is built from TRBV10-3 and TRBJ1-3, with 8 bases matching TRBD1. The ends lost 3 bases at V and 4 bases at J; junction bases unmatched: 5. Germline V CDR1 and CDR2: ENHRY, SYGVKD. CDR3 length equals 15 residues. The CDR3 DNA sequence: TGTGCCATCAGTGACCCGACAGGGGCCGGAAACACCATATATTTT. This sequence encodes CAISDPTGAGNTIYF.

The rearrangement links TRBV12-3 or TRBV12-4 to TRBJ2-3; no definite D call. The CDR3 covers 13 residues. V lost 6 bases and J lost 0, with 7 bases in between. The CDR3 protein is CASSLFSTDTQYF. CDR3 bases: TGTGCCAGCAGCCTCTTTAGCACAGATACGCAGTATTTT.

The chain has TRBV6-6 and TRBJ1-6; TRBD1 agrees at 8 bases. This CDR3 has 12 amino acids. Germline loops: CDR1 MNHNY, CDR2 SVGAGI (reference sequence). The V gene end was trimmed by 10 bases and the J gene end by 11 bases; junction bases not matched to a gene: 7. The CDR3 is CATLEQGAPLHF. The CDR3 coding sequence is TGTGCCACCCTAGAACAGGGGGCACCCCTCCACTTT.

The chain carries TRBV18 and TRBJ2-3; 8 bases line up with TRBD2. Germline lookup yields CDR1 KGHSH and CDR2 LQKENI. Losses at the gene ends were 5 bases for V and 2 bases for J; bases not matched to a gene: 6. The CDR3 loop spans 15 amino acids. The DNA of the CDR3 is TGTGCCAGCTCAGAGAACGGGGGGGACACAGATACGCAGTATTTT. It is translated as CASSENGGDTDTQYF.

The CDR3 DNA follows: TGTGCCAGCTCACCACCGGACAGGGGGTATGGCTACACCTTC. Translated, it gives CASSPPDRGYGYTF. The V gene is TRBV18, the J gene TRBJ1-2; TRBD1 matches 10 bases. Per the germline V gene, CDR1 is KGHSH and CDR2 is LQKENI. V lost 0 bases to trimming and J lost 5 bases; unmatched junction nucleotides: 0. This CDR3 contains 14 residues.